These 23 T cell receptor beta chains share one sample of origin, sequenced in a study of blood T cell repertoires in COVID-19. Sequenced by immunoSEQ multiplex PCR; TCRdb stores in-frame clones only, minus some. The top ten hold 4.1% of the sample, which has just over 250,000 clones, around four fifths seen once. Specimen: PBMCs or T cells enriched from blood (not recorded which). These receptor sequences come from a man aged 30 to 45 with acute COVID-19.

The rearrangement uses TRBV24-1 and TRBJ1-5, with D perhaps TRBD1 (6 bases). Trimming removed 7 bases at V and 2 bases at J, with 11 bases between. The CDR3 is 14 amino acids. Germline-derived CDR1 and CDR2 are KGHDR and SFDVKD. The CDR3 bases are TGTGCCACCAGATCGACAGGCCGCAATCAGCCCCAGCATTTT. This gives the protein CATRSTGRNQPQHF.

V is TRBV3-1 (or the pseudogene TRBV3-2) and J is TRBJ1-1, with D possibly being TRBD1 (5 bases). Germline CDR1 and CDR2: LGHDT and YNNKEL (reference sequence). The CDR3 is made up of 16 amino acids. Trimming took 0 bases from V and 0 from J, leaving 11 bases between them. The CDR3 spells CASSQDLGRVNTEAFF. In nucleotides, the CDR3 is TGTGCCAGCAGCCAAGATCTCGGCAGGGTGAACACTGAAGCTTTCTTT.

J is TRBJ2-1 and V is TRBV7-3; 11 bases agree with TRBD1. V gave up 4 bases and J gave up 6 bases; unmatched junction bases: 8. Per germline, CDR1 SGHTA and CDR2 FQGTGA. The CDR3 loop spans 16 amino acids. CDR3 sequence reads: CASSSRFGTGGNEQFF. CDR3 sequence (DNA): TGTGCCAGCAGCTCCAGGTTCGGGACAGGGGGCAATGAGCAGTTCTTC.

The chain joins TRBV10-3 to TRBJ1-1; no clear D gene. V shed 2 bases and J shed 4 bases, with 14 bases lying between them. Germline V gene data show CDR1 as ENHRY and CDR2 as SYGVKD. The CDR3 sequence is 15 residues long. CDR3 DNA sequence: TGTGCCATCAGTGAGGGCCTCCGGGCGGGCACTGAAGCTTTCTTT. Its protein product is CAISEGLRAGTEAFF.

The chain uses TRBV6-5 and TRBJ1-2, with TRBD1 matching over 10 bases. Germline V gives CDR1 MNHEY, CDR2 SVGAGI. The CDR3 has 15 residues. V gave up 8 bases and J gave up 4 bases; unmatched junction bases: 10. Here the CDR3 DNA reads TGTGCCAGCCGTACGGGACAGGGGAGTGTCTATGGCTACACCTTC. Translating it yields CASRTGQGSVYGYTF.

The V and J genes are TRBV29-1 and TRBJ1-1; D uncertain. The germline V gene has CDR1 SQVTM and CDR2 ANQGSEA. The CDR3 consists of 13 residues. V lost 8 bases and J lost 7, with 20 bases in between. Written as DNA, the CDR3 is TGCAGCCCTCGGGCCTCCGGGGAGGTTGAAGCTTTCTTT. Protein sequence: CSPRASGEVEAFF.

V is TRBV25-1 and J is TRBJ2-5, with D hard to call. The CDR3 covers 14 residues. With 3 bases removed from V and 4 bases from J, the gap between germline ends came to 12 bases. Germline V lookup: CDR1 MGHDK, CDR2 SYGVNS. The CDR3 here is CASSDGTRGETQYF. The DNA for the CDR3 is TGTGCCAGCAGTGATGGTACGCGAGGAGAGACCCAGTACTTC.

The CDR3, as DNA: TGCGCCAGCACCCTCGGAGGACAGGGGGCAGATACGCAGTATTTT. Its translation: CASTLGGQGADTQYF. This chain uses TRBV5-1 with TRBJ2-3; 10 bases are shared with TRBD1. Losses at the gene ends were 6 bases for V and 4 bases for J; bases not matched to a gene: 8. Germline assignment: CDR1 SGHRS and CDR2 YFSETQ. The CDR3 is 15 amino acids.

The count of this clone is one. This chain joins TRBV5-1 and TRBJ2-5; TRBD1 matches at 7 bases. CDR3 length equals 18 residues. Germline-derived CDR1 and CDR2 are SGHRS and YFSETQ. Unmatched junction bases numbered 18, after V lost 3 bases and J lost 4 bases. The CDR3 sequence is CASSSKPMTGTNRETQYF. As DNA, the CDR3 is TGCGCCAGCAGCTCAAAGCCGATGACAGGGACAAACCGAGAGACCCAGTACTTC.

The chain employs TRBV5-6 and TRBJ1-2, with D maybe TRBD1 (5 bases). The CDR3 runs 13 residues. Trimming stripped 4 bases from V and 7 bases from J, with 14 bases between. Germline assignment: CDR1 SGHDT and CDR2 YYEEEE. CDR3 residues: CASSRSGLGGYTF. In DNA form, the CDR3 reads TGTGCCAGCAGCCGCTCAGGGTTAGGTGGCTACACCTTC. The whole variable domain, remainder taken from reference TRBV5-6 and TRBJ1-2, is DAGVTQSPTHLIKTRGQQVTLRCSPKSGHDTVSWYQQALGQGPQFIFQYYEEEERQRGNFPDRFSGHQFPNYSSELNVNALLLGDSALYLCASSRSGLGGYTFGSGTRLTVV.

V is TRBV19 and J is TRBJ1-1; no clear D. V lost 4 bases and J lost 4, with 10 bases in between. The germline gives CDR1 LNHDA, CDR2 SQIVND (reference sequence). This CDR3 has 13 amino acids. DNA of the CDR3: TGTGCCAGTAGTAGCACGGGTGGCACTGAAGCTTTCTTT. Translating gives CASSSTGGTEAFF.

As regards this clone: The germline gene is not matched at one end of the junction; a read error may be the cause. V is TRBV5-1 and J is TRBJ2-5, with 11 nucleotides matching TRBD2. This CDR3 has 15 amino acids. In germline, CDR1 is SGHRS, CDR2 YFSETQ. CDR3 nucleotides: TGTGCCAGCAGCGTAGCGGGAGGGCCATCGGAGACCCAGTACTTC. Its translation is CASSVAGGPSETQYF.

This clone was observed once. The CDR3 is CASSMSSNQPQHF. CDR3 coding DNA: TGTGCCAGTAGTATGTCCTCTAATCAGCCCCAGCATTTT. The J gene is TRBJ1-5, the V gene TRBV19; unclear D gene. This CDR3 is 13 amino acids long. V lost 3 bases to trimming and J lost 4 bases, with 7 bases between them. Germline assignment: CDR1 LNHDA and CDR2 SQIVND (reference sequence).

This clone was detected only once. The chain combines TRBV19 with TRBJ2-1, with 8 bases matching TRBD2. The germline V gene has CDR1 LNHDA and CDR2 SQIVND (reference sequence). The CDR3 spans 14 residues. Losses at the gene ends were 5 bases for V and 5 bases for J; bases not matched to a gene: 5. This CDR3 is CASSVSGINNEQFF. CDR3 nucleotide sequence: TGTGCCAGTAGTGTTAGCGGGATTAACAATGAGCAGTTCTTC.

In its sample, this clone was seen once. The chain joins TRBV28 to TRBJ2-7, with D tentatively TRBD1 (5 bases). CDR1 is MDHEN and CDR2 is SYDVKM in the germline V gene. V lost 8 bases and J lost 2, with 10 bases in between. The CDR3 extends over 12 amino acids. The CDR3 DNA reads as TGTGCCAGCCAGGGCGGACCCTACGAGCAGTACGTC. This codes for CASQGGPYEQYV.

The chain joins TRBV27 to TRBJ2-1; TRBD2 matches at 7 bases. The V gene's germline CDR1 is MNHEY and CDR2 SMNVEV (reference sequence). This CDR3 is 16 amino acids long. With V trimmed by 5 bases and J by 5 bases, 12 bases remained unmatched. The CDR3 bases are TGTGCCAGCAGTCCGCGTTTGACGGGAGGCGACAATGAGCAGTTCTTC. The encoded protein is CASSPRLTGGDNEQFF.

This chain links TRBV24-1 with TRBJ2-1; 9 bases are shared with TRBD1. Looked up from germline, CDR1 is KGHDR and CDR2 is SFDVKD. Unmatched junction bases numbered 15, after V lost 5 bases and J lost 5 bases. The CDR3 length is 18 residues. The CDR3 bases are TGTGCCACCAGTGGCCCCGGACAGGGGCGTGCCCAGAACAATGAGCAGTTCTTC. Amino acids: CATSGPGQGRAQNNEQFF.

The chain couples TRBV27 to TRBJ2-7; TRBD2 matches at 7 bases. V shed 5 bases, J shed 4 bases, and the junction held 8 bases outside the gene matches. CDR3 length equals 14 residues. In germline, CDR1 is MNHEY, CDR2 SMNVEV (reference sequence). For the CDR3, the DNA is TGTGCCAGCAGTCCCCGAGGAGCGGGGTACGAGCAGTACGTC. Amino acid sequence: CASSPRGAGYEQYV.

The rearrangement joins TRBV10-1 to TRBJ2-1, with D maybe TRBD1 (6 bases). Germline loops: CDR1 WNHNN, CDR2 SYGVQD (reference sequence). This CDR3 region has 15 residues. Trimming took off 8 bases at V and 1 base at J, with 15 bases between the two ends. CDR3 sequence reads: CASGGRTVSYNEQFF. CDR3 nucleotides: TGCGCCAGCGGGGGCCGGACAGTGTCCTACAATGAGCAGTTCTTC.

The gene calls are TRBV28 and TRBJ1-5; D is uncertain. The germline CDR1 and CDR2 sequences are MDHEN and SYDVKM. Trimming stripped 7 bases from V and 6 bases from J, with 10 bases between. This CDR3 has 12 amino acids. The CDR3 coding sequence is TGTGCCAGCAAGAGTGTGATTCAGCCCCAGCATTTT. It translates to CASKSVIQPQHF.

On this clone: Other DNA sequences in this sample translate to the same CDR3. The chain is built from TRBV29-1 and TRBJ2-5; perhaps TRBD2 as D (5 bases). The germline V gene encodes CDR1 SQVTM and CDR2 ANQGSEA. This CDR3 has 11 residues. V lost 6 bases and J lost 3, with 8 bases in between. The CDR3 DNA follows: TGCAGCGTGGGGAGAGAAGAGACCCAGTACTTC. It specifies CSVGREETQYF.

This chain joins TRBV12-5 and TRBJ2-2; 8 nucleotides agree with TRBD1. V shed 2 bases, J shed 7 bases, and the junction held 9 bases outside the gene matches. Germline V lookup: CDR1 LGHNT, CDR2 FRNRAP. The CDR3 spans 16 residues. In DNA form, the CDR3 reads TGTGCTAGTGGTTTGACCCCCAGGGGGCATATCGGGGAGCTGTTTTTT. It encodes CASGLTPRGHIGELFF.

This chain links TRBV19 with TRBJ2-1, with TRBD2 identical over 8 bases. Germline CDR1 reads LNHDA; CDR2 reads SQIVND (reference sequence). The CDR3 is 14 amino acids. The V segment lost 5 bases and the J segment 7 bases; nucleotides outside the gene matches: 7. The CDR3 region has the DNA TGTGCCAGTAGTGGGCGGACTAGCAAGAATGAGCAGTTCTTC. It translates to CASSGRTSKNEQFF.